A selection of T cell receptor beta chains follows, all from one sample in a study of type 1 regulatory T cells. No antigen is known for these receptors. From the reads, TCRdb called clonotypes with MiXCR, one entry per CDR3 protein. The repertoire holds about 60,000 distinct CDR3 sequences, approximately 47% seen once, with 2% to 2.5% in the top ten. Sample: cultured non-Tr1 T cells, either the whole culture or a sorted T cell fraction (not recorded which). The source of these receptors is a human donor in good health. Each CDR3 is given with its conserved first and last residue. Fields, in order: CDR3 length, clone size, V gene, J gene, CDR3 protein. The size of a clone is reported for some rows only, either as once, few or many, or as a class for expanded clones.

CDR3 length: 15
clone size: -
V gene: TRBV11-2
J gene: TRBJ2-5
CDR3 protein: CASSLGPSSRETQYF

CDR3 length: 16
clone size: -
V gene: TRBV15
J gene: TRBJ1-1
CDR3 protein: CATSRPPNRGHTEAFF

CDR3 length: 16
clone size: -
V gene: TRBV12-3/TRBV12-4
J gene: TRBJ2-5
CDR3 protein: CASRLGRGVRLETQYF

CDR3 length: 16
clone size: once
V gene: TRBV12-3/TRBV12-4
J gene: TRBJ2-4
CDR3 protein: CASRPGTGGSKNIQYF

CDR3 length: 16
clone size: few
V gene: TRBV20-1
J gene: TRBJ2-3
CDR3 protein: CSASRLAERYTDTQYF

CDR3 length: 12
clone size: once
V gene: TRBV9
J gene: TRBJ2-1
CDR3 protein: CASSVATSGLFF

CDR3 length: 15
clone size: once
V gene: TRBV4-2
J gene: TRBJ2-3
CDR3 protein: CASSHSGGAEDTQYF

CDR3 length: 14
clone size: -
V gene: TRBV15
J gene: TRBJ2-5
CDR3 protein: CATSRDPRVETQYF

CDR3 length: 15
clone size: once
V gene: TRBV2
J gene: TRBJ1-2
CDR3 protein: CASSEALRAGRGYTF

CDR3 length: 13
clone size: few
V gene: TRBV24-1
J gene: TRBJ2-1
CDR3 protein: CATSEVGPNEQFF

CDR3 length: 14
clone size: -
V gene: TRBV9
J gene: TRBJ1-1
CDR3 protein: CASRGLYGDTEAFF

CDR3 length: 13
clone size: few
V gene: TRBV12-3/TRBV12-4
J gene: TRBJ1-4
CDR3 protein: CASSLAGGEKLFF

CDR3 length: 16
clone size: -
V gene: TRBV14
J gene: TRBJ2-7
CDR3 protein: CASSQAGDYNSYEQYF

CDR3 length: 13
clone size: few
V gene: TRBV13
J gene: TRBJ1-1
CDR3 protein: CASSLEQGTEAFF

CDR3 length: 17
clone size: -
V gene: TRBV27
J gene: TRBJ1-4
CDR3 protein: CVSRPRRTGVRDEKLFF

CDR3 length: 13
clone size: -
V gene: TRBV28
J gene: TRBJ1-1
CDR3 protein: CASSLGAGSEAFF